This TCR beta chain was recorded in a study of regulatory T cells in long-lasting Graves disease. Sample time point: newly diagnosed GD, antithyroid drugs for less than 3 months. PBMC RNA served as the TCR library source. Ten or more counts support this clonotype. Researchers made TCR beta libraries by using iRepertoire HTBI primers and running Arm-PCR on CDR3 regions. TCRdb reanalysed the multiplex PCR reads using MiXCR and keeps one entry per CDR3 protein. The sample yields roughly 410,000 distinct CDR3 sequences, approximately 16% seen once. The data also belong to a second study, concerning T cells in Graves' hyperthyroidism and ophthalmopathy. As reported in that work: Uncontrolled infection, other autoimmune disease, pregnancy or lactation led to exclusion. Among clonotypes expanded in thyroid above 0.001, most were also found in blood.

The origin of this receptor is a woman aged 40 to 50 with Graves disease. The starting material was peripheral blood mononuclear cells (PBMCs), obtained at new diagnosis, from a patient treated with antithyroid drugs.

CDR3 DNA: TGTGCCAGCAGCTACGCAGGGATAATAAATGAGCAGTTCTTC. Residues: CASSYAGIINEQFF. This chain uses TRBV7-2 with TRBJ2-1; a possible D gene is TRBD1 (5 bases). CDR3 size: 14 residues. Trimming stripped 4 bases from V and 7 bases from J, with 14 bases between. Germline values: CDR1 SGHTA, CDR2 FQGNSA.